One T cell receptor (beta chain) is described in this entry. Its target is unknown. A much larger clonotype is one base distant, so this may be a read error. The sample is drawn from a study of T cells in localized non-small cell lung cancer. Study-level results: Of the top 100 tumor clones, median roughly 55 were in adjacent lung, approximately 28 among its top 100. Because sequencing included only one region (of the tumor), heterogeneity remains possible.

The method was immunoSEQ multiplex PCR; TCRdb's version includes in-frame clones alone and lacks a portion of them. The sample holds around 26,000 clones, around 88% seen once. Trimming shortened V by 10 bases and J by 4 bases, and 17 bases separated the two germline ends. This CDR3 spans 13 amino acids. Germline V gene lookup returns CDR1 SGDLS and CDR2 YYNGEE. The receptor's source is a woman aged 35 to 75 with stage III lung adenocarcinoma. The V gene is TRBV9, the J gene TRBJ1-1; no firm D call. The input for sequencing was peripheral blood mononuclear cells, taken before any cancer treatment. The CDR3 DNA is TGTGCCGTCCCGGAGAGGGTGGGCACTGAAGCTTTCTTT. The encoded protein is CAVPERVGTEAFF.